Listed here are 29 T cell receptor beta chains from one sample, sequenced in a study of blood T cell repertoires in COVID-19. Repertoires were generated with immunoSEQ multiplex PCR, while TCRdb's copy carries only in-frame clones and drops some. In the table there are around 30,000 clones, roughly 84% of which are singletons. The sequenced sample consisted of peripheral blood. These receptors originate from a human donor in a cohort sampled during active COVID-19. The donor label of this sample is uncertain.

The chain uses TRBV28 and TRBJ1-6; D remains unclear. V lost 1 base to trimming and J lost 7 bases, with 11 bases between them. This CDR3 comprises 15 residues. Germline V gives CDR1 MDHEN, CDR2 SYDVKM. The CDR3 reads CASSLYPPENSPLHF. The CDR3 nucleotides read TGTGCCAGCAGTTTATATCCCCCGGAGAATTCACCCCTCCACTTT.

The V gene is TRBV7-3, the J gene TRBJ2-1; the D gene is possibly TRBD2 (8 bases). Germline values: CDR1 SGHTA, CDR2 FQGTGA. Trimming took off 5 bases at V and 7 bases at J, with 24 bases between the two ends. The CDR3 sequence is 17 residues long. The DNA of the CDR3 is TGTGCCAGCAGCAACCGACGGACTAGCAGGGGGTGGAATGAGCAGTTCTTC. Protein sequence: CASSNRRTSRGWNEQFF.

This clone has just a few counts. The chain carries TRBV10-3 and TRBJ1-6; D might be TRBD1 (6 bases). V lost 10 bases, J lost 2 bases, and 21 bases lay in between. Looked up from germline, CDR1 is ENHRY and CDR2 is SYGVKD. This CDR3 is built from 17 residues. CDR3 sequence: CATKHRQDPTYNSPLHF. CDR3 DNA sequence: TGTGCCACCAAGCACCGACAGGATCCCACCTATAATTCACCCCTCCACTTT.

V gene TRBV20-1 combines with J gene TRBJ2-3; tentatively, D is TRBD2 (5 bases). V was cut by 3 bases and J by 0 bases, with 10 bases left in between. Germline-derived CDR1 and CDR2 are DFQATT and SNEGSKA (reference sequence). The CDR3 sequence is 14 residues long. The CDR3 loop reads CSASEGSSTDTQYF. The CDR3 DNA reads TGCAGTGCTAGTGAGGGCTCTAGCACAGATACGCAGTATTTT.

This clone appeared a single time. V gene TRBV6-5 combines with J gene TRBJ2-3, with 10 positions matching TRBD1. The ends lost 7 bases at V and 6 bases at J; junction bases unmatched: 7. The CDR3 runs to 14 residues. Per germline, CDR1 MNHEY and CDR2 SVGAGI. The CDR3 is CASNTDRGWDTQYF. The DNA of the CDR3 is TGTGCCAGCAACACGGACAGGGGGTGGGATACGCAGTATTTT.

V and J are TRBV2 and TRBJ1-6; D is possibly TRBD1 (5 bases). Trimming took off 7 bases at V and 7 bases at J, with 17 bases between the two ends. Germline values: CDR1 SNHLY, CDR2 FYNNEI. This CDR3 contains 15 residues. The CDR3 DNA sequence: TGTGCCAGCAAAAAAGAGACAGTAAACAATTCACCCCTCCACTTT. It codes for CASKKETVNNSPLHF.

The rearrangement uses TRBV5-1 and TRBJ2-7; 8 bases map to TRBD1. Germline V CDR1 and CDR2: SGHRS, YFSETQ. Trimming took 8 bases from V and 3 from J; bases not matched to a gene: 13. CDR3 size: 15 residues. The CDR3 loop reads CASSLGPGGHYEQYF. The CDR3 coding sequence is TGCGCCAGTTCCCTCGGGCCAGGGGGCCACTACGAGCAGTACTTC.

The genes are TRBV5-1 and TRBJ2-3; 8 nucleotides align to TRBD1. This CDR3 region has 17 residues. Per germline, CDR1 SGHRS and CDR2 YFSETQ. The V gene end was trimmed by 3 bases and the J gene end by 4 bases; junction bases not matched to a gene: 13. CDR3 loop: CASSSLVAGGQSDTQYF. CDR3 in DNA: TGCGCCAGCAGCTCCCTCGTCGCAGGGGGCCAGTCAGATACGCAGTATTTT. The full variable domain, rest sourced from reference TRBV5-1 and TRBJ2-3, is KAGVTQTPRYLIKTRGQQVTLSCSPISGHRSVSWYQQTPGQGLQFLFEYFSETQRNKGNFPGRFSGRQFSNSRSEMNVSTLELGDSALYLCASSSLVAGGQSDTQYFGPGTRLTVL.

This clone turned up a few times. The gene calls are TRBV19 and TRBJ2-7, with a possible D match to TRBD2 (5 bases). Trimming took 5 bases from V and 1 from J, leaving 15 bases between them. The germline gives CDR1 LNHDA, CDR2 SQIVND (reference sequence). The CDR3 loop spans 15 amino acids. The CDR3 loop is CASSVTTRNSYEQYF. CDR3 nucleotide sequence: TGTGCCAGTAGTGTGACTACACGGAATTCCTACGAGCAGTACTTC. Using reference TRBV19 and TRBJ2-7 for the parts outside the CDR3, the full variable domain is DGGITQSPKYLFRKEGQNVTLSCEQNLNHDAMYWYRQDPGQGLRLIYYSQIVNDFQKGDIAEGYSVSREKKESFPLTVTSAQKNPTAFYLCASSVTTRNSYEQYFGPGTRLTVT.

The rearrangement joins TRBV27 to TRBJ2-5; 7 bases match TRBD1. The germline V gene encodes CDR1 MNHEY and CDR2 SMNVEV (reference sequence). The CDR3 runs 14 residues. V lost 6 bases to trimming and J lost 5 bases; unmatched junction nucleotides: 9. The CDR3 loop is CASSPQVQGETQYF. DNA for the CDR3: TGTGCCAGCAGCCCCCAGGTACAGGGGGAGACCCAGTACTTC.

DNA for the CDR3: TGTGCCAGCAGCCCACAGGGGGCAAGCAATCAGCCCCAGCATTTT. It is translated as CASSPQGASNQPQHF. J is TRBJ1-5 and V is TRBV7-9, with 9 bases matching TRBD1. Losses at the gene ends were 5 bases for V and 1 base for J; bases not matched to a gene: 3. The CDR3 is 15 amino acids. In germline, CDR1 is SEHNR, CDR2 FQNEAQ (reference sequence).

The chain couples TRBV7-9 to TRBJ2-7; TRBD2 matches 8 bases. The CDR3 is 15 residues long. Germline V CDR1 and CDR2: SEHNR, FQNEAQ (reference sequence). V shed 4 bases, J shed 0 bases, and the junction held 5 bases outside the gene matches. The CDR3 sequence is CASSSLAGSSYEQYF. The CDR3 region has the DNA TGTGCCAGCAGCTCCTTAGCGGGGAGCTCCTACGAGCAGTACTTC.

CDR3 in DNA: TGTGCCAGCAGCCCTAACAGGGGGGCAACTAATGAAAAACTGTTTTTT. Amino acids: CASSPNRGATNEKLFF. The chain links TRBV7-9 to TRBJ1-4; TRBD1 matches 8 bases. The CDR3 runs 16 residues. The junction had 5 bases not matched to a gene; V was cut back by 5 bases and J by 0 bases. CDR1 is SEHNR, CDR2 FQNEAQ, per germline (reference sequence). Based on the CDR3 plus reference TRBV7-9 and TRBJ1-4, the full variable domain is DTGVSQNPRHKITKRGQNVTFRCDPISEHNRLYWYRQTLGQGPEFLTYFQNEAQLEKSRLLSDRFSAERPKGSFSTLEIQRTEQGDSAMYLCASSPNRGATNEKLFFGSGTQLSVL.

The V and J genes are TRBV30 and TRBJ2-1; perhaps TRBD2 as D (5 bases). V lost 4 bases, J lost 4 bases, and 11 bases lay in between. This CDR3 is 13 amino acids long. Germline CDR1 GTSNPN, CDR2 SVGIG (reference sequence). The CDR3 protein is CAWKDGGYNEQFF. The DNA of the CDR3 is TGTGCCTGGAAAGATGGCGGGTACAATGAGCAGTTCTTC.

The genes are TRBV15 and TRBJ1-4; D is ambiguous. V lost 1 base and J lost 0, with 9 bases in between. The CDR3 contains 16 residues. Germline CDR1 is LNHNV and CDR2 is YYDKDF (reference sequence). The CDR3 here is CATSRAGKATNEKLFF. DNA for the CDR3: TGTGCCACCAGCAGAGCGGGGAAAGCAACTAATGAAAAACTGTTTTTT.

The V gene is TRBV6-5, the J gene TRBJ2-7, with 9 bases aligning to TRBD1. This CDR3 contains 15 residues. CDR1 and CDR2 from the germline V gene are MNHEY and SVGAGI. J gave up 2 bases and V 6 bases, and 8 bases lay outside the gene matches. The DNA of the CDR3 is TGTGCCAGCAGACGGACAGGGGCCGAAGCCTACGAGCAGTACTTC. It translates to CASRRTGAEAYEQYF.

This clone was seen a single time. The chain is built from TRBV3-1 (or the pseudogene TRBV3-2) and TRBJ2-7; 8 bases agree with TRBD1. Germline V lookup: CDR1 LGHDT, CDR2 YNNKEL (reference sequence). J lost 2 bases, V lost 2 bases, and 8 bases had no gene match. The CDR3 has 16 amino acids. The CDR3 coding sequence is TGTGCCAGCAGCCAATATGGTCAGGGGGCCACCTACGAGCAGTACTTC. This gives the protein CASSQYGQGATYEQYF.

Only one count was recorded for this clone. The V call is TRBV19, the J call TRBJ2-5; TRBD1 matches at 7 bases. Germline V gene data show CDR1 as LNHDA and CDR2 as SQIVND (reference sequence). The ends lost 6 bases at V and 5 bases at J; junction bases unmatched: 12. The CDR3 is made up of 15 amino acids. CDR3 protein: CASRTRQGKTETQYF. CDR3 DNA sequence: TGTGCCAGTAGGACAAGACAGGGAAAGACGGAGACCCAGTACTTC. Variable domain in full (rest from reference TRBV19 and TRBJ2-5): DGGITQSPKYLFRKEGQNVTLSCEQNLNHDAMYWYRQDPGQGLRLIYYSQIVNDFQKGDIAEGYSVSREKKESFPLTVTSAQKNPTAFYLCASRTRQGKTETQYFGPGTRLLVL.

The rearrangement links TRBV7-8 to TRBJ1-4, with a tentative D call TRBD1 (5 bases). Per the germline V gene, CDR1 is SGHVS and CDR2 is FQNEAQ. The CDR3 is made up of 14 amino acids. The V and J ends lost 1 base and 8 bases respectively, with 11 bases between them. CDR3 in DNA: TGTGCCAGCAGCTTAGGGGGCCTCCAGGAAAAACTGTTTTTT. This sequence encodes CASSLGGLQEKLFF.

The chain recombines TRBV5-1 with TRBJ2-7, with no clear D. CDR3 length: 12 residues. CDR1 SGHRS and CDR2 YFSETQ come from the germline V gene. With 2 bases removed from V and 2 bases from J, the gap between germline ends came to 5 bases. In nucleotides, the CDR3 is TGCGCCAGCAGCTTCAGTGCCTACGAGCAGTACTTC. Encoded protein: CASSFSAYEQYF. Drawing the rest from reference TRBV5-1 and TRBJ2-7, the complete variable domain is KAGVTQTPRYLIKTRGQQVTLSCSPISGHRSVSWYQQTPGQGLQFLFEYFSETQRNKGNFPGRFSGRQFSNSRSEMNVSTLELGDSALYLCASSFSAYEQYFGPGTRLTVT.

The chain combines TRBV7-3 with TRBJ2-3; 13 bases agree with TRBD2. The CDR3 contains 16 residues. Germline CDR1 and CDR2: SGHTA and FQGTGA. V shed 5 bases, J shed 1 base, and the junction held 3 bases outside the gene matches. The CDR3: CASSTGTSGGTDTQYF. The CDR3 nucleotides read TGTGCCAGCAGCACCGGGACTAGCGGGGGCACAGATACGCAGTATTTT.

Comment on this clone: Sequence at one end of the junction differs from germline and may be a read error. V and J are TRBV7-7 and TRBJ2-5; weak D call: TRBD2 (5 bases). The CDR3 covers 11 residues. Germline CDR1 and CDR2: SSHAT and FNYEAQ (reference sequence). The CDR3 DNA reads TGTGCTAGCAGCTCGGGGGAGACCCAGTACTTC. Encoded protein: CASSSGETQYF.

This clone occurred a few times. This chain links TRBV7-8 with TRBJ2-2; no firm D call. V shed 5 bases and J shed 2 bases, with 6 bases lying between them. This CDR3 is 13 amino acids long. Germline assignment: CDR1 SGHVS and CDR2 FQNEAQ. CDR3 protein: CASSNHNTGELFF. In DNA form, the CDR3 reads TGTGCCAGCAGCAATCATAACACCGGGGAGCTGTTTTTT. Together with reference TRBV7-8 and TRBJ2-2, the CDR3 gives the full variable domain: GAGVSQSPRYKVAKRGQDVALRCDPISGHVSLFWYQQALGQGPEFLTYFQNEAQLDKSGLPSDRFFAERPEGSVSTLKIQRTQQEDSAVYLCASSNHNTGELFFGEGSRLTVL.

This chain links TRBV6-2 or TRBV6-3 with TRBJ2-3; 10 bases map to TRBD2. The CDR3 extends over 14 amino acids. Trimming removed 4 bases from V and 4 bases from J; junction bases left unmatched: 2. Germline-derived CDR1 and CDR2 are MNHEY and SVGEGT. This chain's CDR3 is CASSSAGGPDTQYF. The CDR3 bases are TGTGCCAGCAGTTCAGCGGGGGGGCCAGATACGCAGTATTTT.

This clone has just one count. The chain joins TRBV3-1 (or the pseudogene TRBV3-2) to TRBJ1-6; D gene uncertain. The CDR3 runs 16 residues. Germline V gives CDR1 LGHDT, CDR2 YNNKEL (reference sequence). The V end was cut by 3 bases, the J end by 5 bases, with 14 bases between. The CDR3 region is CASSHWMRGDNSPLHF. The CDR3 DNA follows: TGTGCCAGCAGCCATTGGATGCGCGGGGATAATTCACCCCTCCACTTT.

This clone was detected only a few times. This rearrangement joins TRBV2 to TRBJ2-7, with 10 bases matching TRBD1. V trimming: 6 bases; J trimming: 7 bases; junction bases outside the gene matches: 12. Looked up from germline, CDR1 is SNHLY and CDR2 is FYNNEI. CDR3 length: 15 residues. This chain's CDR3 is CASRRPGQGSEEQYF. The CDR3 DNA sequence: TGTGCCAGCAGGCGCCCGGGACAGGGGAGCGAGGAGCAGTACTTC. The full variable domain, rest sourced from reference TRBV2 and TRBJ2-7, is EPEVTQTPSHQVTQMGQEVILRCVPISNHLYFYWYRQILGQKVEFLVSFYNNEISEKSEIFDDQFSVERPDGSNFTLKIRSTKLEDSAMYFCASRRPGQGSEEQYFGPGTRLTVT.

The chain joins TRBV6-1 to TRBJ1-6, with D possibly matching TRBD1 (5 bases). Germline values: CDR1 MNHNS, CDR2 SASEGT. V was pared by 2 bases and J by 2 bases, with 19 bases between. The CDR3 is 19 amino acids. CDR3 nucleotides: TGTGCCAGCAGTGAACAGGGAGGCCCGGGTGTTGCCTATAATTCACCCCTCCACTTT. Amino acid sequence: CASSEQGGPGVAYNSPLHF.

The chain recombines TRBV2 with TRBJ1-2; TRBD1 matches at 7 bases. The CDR3 extends over 18 amino acids. Germline lookup yields CDR1 SNHLY and CDR2 FYNNEI. After removal of 8 bases from V and 2 bases from J, the junction contained 20 bases not matched to a gene. In DNA form, the CDR3 reads TGTGCCAGCTGGCTAAGAGCCCAACAGGGGATGTCGAACTATGGCTACACCTTC. Protein: CASWLRAQQGMSNYGYTF.

The chain is built from TRBV20-1 and TRBJ2-5, with unresolved D. The ends were cut back, 4 bases at V and 2 bases at J, with 5 bases in the middle. CDR1 and CDR2 (germline): DFQATT, SNEGSKA (reference sequence). The CDR3 spans 11 residues. The CDR3 DNA sequence: TGCAGTGCTAACAATCAAGAGACCCAGTACTTC. Amino acid sequence: CSANNQETQYF.